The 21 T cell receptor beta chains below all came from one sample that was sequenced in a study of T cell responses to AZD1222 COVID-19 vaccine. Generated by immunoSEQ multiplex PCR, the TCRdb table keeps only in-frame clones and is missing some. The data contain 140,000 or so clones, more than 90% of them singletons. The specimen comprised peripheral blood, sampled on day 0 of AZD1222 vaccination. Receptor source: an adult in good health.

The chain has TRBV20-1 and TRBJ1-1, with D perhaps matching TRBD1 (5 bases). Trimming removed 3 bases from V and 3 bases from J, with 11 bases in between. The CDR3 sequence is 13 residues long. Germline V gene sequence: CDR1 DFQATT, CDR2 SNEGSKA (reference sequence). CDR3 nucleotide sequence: TGCAGTGCTAGTGAGGGAGGGGACACTGAAGCTTTCTTT. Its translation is CSASEGGDTEAFF.

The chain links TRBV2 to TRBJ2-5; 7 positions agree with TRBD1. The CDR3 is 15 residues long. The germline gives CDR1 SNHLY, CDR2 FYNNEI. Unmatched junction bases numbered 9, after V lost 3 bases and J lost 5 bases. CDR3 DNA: TGTGCCAGCAGTGACCTCGGGACAGTCACGGAGACCCAGTACTTC. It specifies CASSDLGTVTETQYF.

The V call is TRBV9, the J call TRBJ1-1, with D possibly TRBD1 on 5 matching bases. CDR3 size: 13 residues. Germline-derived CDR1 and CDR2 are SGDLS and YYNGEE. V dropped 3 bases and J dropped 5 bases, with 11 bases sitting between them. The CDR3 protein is CASSAGSQTEAFF. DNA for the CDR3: TGTGCCAGCAGCGCAGGGAGTCAGACTGAAGCTTTCTTT.

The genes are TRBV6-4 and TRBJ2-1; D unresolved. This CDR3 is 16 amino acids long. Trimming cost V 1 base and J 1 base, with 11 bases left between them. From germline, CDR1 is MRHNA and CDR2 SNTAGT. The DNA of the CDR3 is TGTGCCAGCAGTGACTTGGGGAATAGTTCCTACAATGAGCAGTTCTTC. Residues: CASSDLGNSSYNEQFF.

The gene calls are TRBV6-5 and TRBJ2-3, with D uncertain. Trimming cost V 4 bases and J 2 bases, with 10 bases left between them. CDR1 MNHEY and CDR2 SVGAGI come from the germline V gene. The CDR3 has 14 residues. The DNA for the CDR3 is TGTGCCAGCAGTTCCCGGGTATCCACAGATACGCAGTATTTT. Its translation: CASSSRVSTDTQYF.

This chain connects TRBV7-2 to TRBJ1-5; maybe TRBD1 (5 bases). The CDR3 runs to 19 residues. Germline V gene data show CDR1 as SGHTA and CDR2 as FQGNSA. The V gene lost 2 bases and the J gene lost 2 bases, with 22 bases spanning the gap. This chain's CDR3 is CASSLSRAAHGGGNQPQHF. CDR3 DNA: TGTGCCAGCAGCTTATCCCGAGCGGCCCACGGGGGGGGCAATCAGCCCCAGCATTTT.

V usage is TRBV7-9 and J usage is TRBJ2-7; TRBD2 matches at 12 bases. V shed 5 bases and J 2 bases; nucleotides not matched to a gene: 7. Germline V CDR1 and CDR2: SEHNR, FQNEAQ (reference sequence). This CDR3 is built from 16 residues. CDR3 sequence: CASSLVGLAGTYEQYF. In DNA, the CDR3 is TGTGCCAGCAGCCTAGTCGGACTAGCGGGGACCTACGAGCAGTACTTC.

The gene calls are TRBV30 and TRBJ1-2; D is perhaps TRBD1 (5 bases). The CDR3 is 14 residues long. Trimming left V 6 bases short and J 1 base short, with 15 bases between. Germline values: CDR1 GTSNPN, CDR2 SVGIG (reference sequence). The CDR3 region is CACFPGDVNYGYTF. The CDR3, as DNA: TGTGCCTGCTTCCCCGGGGACGTTAACTATGGCTACACCTTC.

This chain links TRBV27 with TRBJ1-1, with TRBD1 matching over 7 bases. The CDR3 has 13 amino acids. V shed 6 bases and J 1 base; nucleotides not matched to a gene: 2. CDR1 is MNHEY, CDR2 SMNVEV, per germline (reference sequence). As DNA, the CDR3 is TGTGCCAGCAGGACAGGGTGGAACACTGAAGCTTTCTTT. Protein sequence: CASRTGWNTEAFF.

CDR3 nucleotides: TGTGCCAGCAGCCGGACAGGGGGACTCAACAGCAATCAGCCCCAGCATTTT. It translates to CASSRTGGLNSNQPQHF. The chain carries TRBV27 and TRBJ1-5; TRBD1 matches at 10 bases. This CDR3 contains 17 residues. The V gene's germline CDR1 is MNHEY and CDR2 SMNVEV (reference sequence). The junction had 9 bases not matched to a gene; V was cut back by 6 bases and J by 1 base.

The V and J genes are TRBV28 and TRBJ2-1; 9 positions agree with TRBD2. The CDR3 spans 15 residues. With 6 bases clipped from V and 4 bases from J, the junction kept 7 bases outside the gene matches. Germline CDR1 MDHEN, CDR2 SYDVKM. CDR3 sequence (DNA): TGTGCCAGCAGCCTGACTAGCGGATTATACAATGAGCAGTTCTTC. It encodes CASSLTSGLYNEQFF. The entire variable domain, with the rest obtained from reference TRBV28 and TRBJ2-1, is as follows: DVKVTQSSRYLVKRTGEKVFLECVQDMDHENMFWYRQDPGLGLRLIYFSYDVKMKEKGDIPEGYSVSREKKERFSLILESASTNQTSMYLCASSLTSGLYNEQFFGPGTRLTVL.

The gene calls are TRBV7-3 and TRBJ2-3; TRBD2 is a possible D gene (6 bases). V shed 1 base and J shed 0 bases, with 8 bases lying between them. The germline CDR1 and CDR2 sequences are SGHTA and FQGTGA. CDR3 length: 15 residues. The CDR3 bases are TGTGCCAGCAGCTTAATGGGGGGAAGCACAGATACGCAGTATTTT. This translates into CASSLMGGSTDTQYF.

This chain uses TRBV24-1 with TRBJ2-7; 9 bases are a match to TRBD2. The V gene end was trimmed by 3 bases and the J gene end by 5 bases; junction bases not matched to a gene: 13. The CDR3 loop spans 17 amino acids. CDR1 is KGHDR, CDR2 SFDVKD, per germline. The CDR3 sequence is CATSDGLLAGRRDEQYF. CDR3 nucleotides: TGTGCCACCAGTGATGGTCTTCTAGCGGGACGGAGGGACGAGCAGTACTTC.

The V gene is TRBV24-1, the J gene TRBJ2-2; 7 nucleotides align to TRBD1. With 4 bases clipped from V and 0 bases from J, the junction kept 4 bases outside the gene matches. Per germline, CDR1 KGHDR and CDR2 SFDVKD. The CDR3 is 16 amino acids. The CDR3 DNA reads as TGTGCCACCAGTGAGAGACAGGGCCCGAACACCGGGGAGCTGTTTTTT. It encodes CATSERQGPNTGELFF.

CDR3 residues: CASSFGQATNEKLFF. The CDR3 bases are TGCGCCAGCAGCTTCGGACAAGCAACTAATGAAAAACTGTTTTTT. The V and J genes are TRBV5-1 and TRBJ1-4; a possible D gene is TRBD1 (5 bases). V lost 2 bases and J lost 0, with 8 bases in between. This CDR3 has 15 residues. From germline, CDR1 is SGHRS and CDR2 YFSETQ. Full variable domain (rest looked up from reference TRBV5-1 and TRBJ1-4): KAGVTQTPRYLIKTRGQQVTLSCSPISGHRSVSWYQQTPGQGLQFLFEYFSETQRNKGNFPGRFSGRQFSNSRSEMNVSTLELGDSALYLCASSFGQATNEKLFFGSGTQLSVL.

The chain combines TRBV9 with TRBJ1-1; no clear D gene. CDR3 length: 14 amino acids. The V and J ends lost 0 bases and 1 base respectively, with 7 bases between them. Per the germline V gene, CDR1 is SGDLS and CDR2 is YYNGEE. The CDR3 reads CASSVASENTEAFF. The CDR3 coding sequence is TGTGCCAGCAGCGTAGCTTCAGAGAACACTGAAGCTTTCTTT.

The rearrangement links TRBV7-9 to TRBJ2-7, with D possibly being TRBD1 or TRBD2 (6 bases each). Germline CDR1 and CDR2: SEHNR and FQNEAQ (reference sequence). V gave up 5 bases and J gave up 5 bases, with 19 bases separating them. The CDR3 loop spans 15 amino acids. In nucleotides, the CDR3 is TGTGCCAGCAGCGTAGAGGGCAGGGGAGGTGACGAGCAGTACTTC. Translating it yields CASSVEGRGGDEQYF.

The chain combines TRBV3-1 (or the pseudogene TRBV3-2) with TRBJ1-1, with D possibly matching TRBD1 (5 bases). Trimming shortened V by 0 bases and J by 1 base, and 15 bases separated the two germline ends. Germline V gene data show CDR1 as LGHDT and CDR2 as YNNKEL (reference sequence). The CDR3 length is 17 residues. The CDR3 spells CASSQEGRSGRNTEAFF. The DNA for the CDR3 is TGTGCCAGCAGCCAAGAGGGGCGGTCTGGGAGGAACACTGAAGCTTTCTTT.

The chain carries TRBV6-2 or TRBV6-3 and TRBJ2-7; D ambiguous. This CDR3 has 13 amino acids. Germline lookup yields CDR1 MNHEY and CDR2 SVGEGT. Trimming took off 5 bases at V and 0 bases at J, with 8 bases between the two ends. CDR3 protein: CASSRTASYEQYF. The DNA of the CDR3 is TGTGCCAGCAGTAGAACAGCCTCCTACGAGCAGTACTTC.

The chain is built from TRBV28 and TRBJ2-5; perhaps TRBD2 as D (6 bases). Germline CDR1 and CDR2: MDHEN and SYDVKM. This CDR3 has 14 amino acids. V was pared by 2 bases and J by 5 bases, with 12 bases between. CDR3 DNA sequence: TGTGCCAGCAGTTTAACTTGGGGGGAGGAGACCCAGTACTTC. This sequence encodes CASSLTWGEETQYF.

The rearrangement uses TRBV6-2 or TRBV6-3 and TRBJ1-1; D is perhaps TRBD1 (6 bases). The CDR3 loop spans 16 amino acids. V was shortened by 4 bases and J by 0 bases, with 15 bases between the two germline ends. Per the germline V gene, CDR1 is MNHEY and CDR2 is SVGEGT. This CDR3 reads CASSSPGAVMNTEAFF. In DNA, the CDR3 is TGTGCCAGCAGTTCCCCAGGGGCAGTCATGAACACTGAAGCTTTCTTT.